Listed below are T cell receptor beta chains from one sample, sequenced in a study of T cell responses to AZD1222 COVID-19 vaccine. Method: immunoSEQ multiplex PCR; TCRdb's copy keeps in-frame clones and lacks some. The sample shows about 160,000 clones, around 93% of them seen only once. Material: peripheral blood, obtained on day 0 of AZD1222 vaccination. The receptors stem from an adult in good health. CDR3s include the opening cysteine and the closing phenylalanine or tryptophan. The D gene is left open where the match is weak. Expanded clones are given a class, and other clones once, few, many or no size at all.

V	size	J	D	DNA	CDR3
TRBV2	NA	TRBJ2-7	TRBD2	TGTGCCAGCAGGCCGGGACTAGCGGGGATCTACGAGCAGTACTTC	CASRPGLAGIYEQYF
TRBV7-2	NA	TRBJ2-7	NA	TGTGCCAGCAGCTTATCCGACTACGAGCAGTACTTC	CASSLSDYEQYF
TRBV10-2	NA	TRBJ2-3	NA	TGCGCCAGCAGAGAGCGCCCTAGCACAGATACGCAGTATTTT	CASRERPSTDTQYF
TRBV6-2/TRBV6-3	NA	TRBJ2-3	NA	TGTGCCAGCAGTTACACGACCCCCCGGACAGATACGCAGTATTTT	CASSYTTPRTDTQYF
TRBV12-3/TRBV12-4	NA	TRBJ1-1	NA	TGTGCCAGCACTCTAAGGGGGGAGTGGAAAGCTTTCTTT	CASTLRGEWKAFF
TRBV7-8	once	TRBJ2-7	NA	TGTGCCAGCAGCCGCAAAGACAGGAGCTCCTACGAGCAGTACTTC	CASSRKDRSSYEQYF
TRBV29-1	NA	TRBJ1-5	NA	TGCAGCGTTGAGATCTCCCCTGGGATTCCCCAGCATTTT	CSVEISPGIPQHF
TRBV6-5	NA	TRBJ1-2	NA	TGTGCCAGCAGCACAGGGAGGTCGGCTGGCTACACCTTC	CASSTGRSAGYTF
TRBV27	NA	TRBJ1-5	NA	TGTGCCAGCAGTCCCCAGGGAGGAGTGCGCAATCAGCCCCAGCATTTT	CASSPQGGVRNQPQHF
TRBV10-1	NA	TRBJ1-2	NA	TGCGCCAGATCCAATCCGGGACCCCGTAATACCTTC	CARSNPGPRNTF
TRBV12-3/TRBV12-4	NA	TRBJ1-2	NA	TGTGCCAGCAAAAGAGGGGACGGCTACACCTTC	CASKRGDGYTF
TRBV27	NA	TRBJ2-1	NA	TGTGCCAGCAGTTTATCATGGGGGCTCAATGAGCAGTTCTTC	CASSLSWGLNEQFF
TRBV30	NA	TRBJ1-1	NA	TGTGCCTGGAGTGAATCAGGGGTCAGTTCCATGAACACTGAAGCTTTCTTT	CAWSESGVSSMNTEAFF
TRBV28	NA	TRBJ1-5	NA	TGTGCCAGCAGTACTCTTAGGGACGACAGGAGCCTTTATAGCAATCAGCCCCAGCATTTT	CASSTLRDDRSLYSNQPQHF
TRBV6-5	NA	TRBJ1-2	NA	TGTGCCAGCAGTTATATCCGCACCCCTAACTATGGCTACACCTTC	CASSYIRTPNYGYTF
TRBV18	NA	TRBJ2-5	NA	TGTGCCAGCTCACCACCGATCTCAGCCGAGACCCAGTACTTC	CASSPPISAETQYF
TRBV12-3/TRBV12-4	NA	TRBJ1-2	NA	TGTGCCAGCAGTTTCCGGGACGGTTCCTTC	CASSFRDGSF
TRBV7-2	NA	TRBJ1-1	NA	TGTGCCAGCAGCTTAGGACGGGTAGACACTGAAGCTTTCTTT	CASSLGRVDTEAFF
TRBV9	NA	TRBJ1-1	NA	TGTGCCAGCAGCGTTTTTGAGGGGCTAAACACTGAAGCTTTCTTT	CASSVFEGLNTEAFF
TRBV6-1	once	TRBJ2-2	NA	TGTGCCAGCAGTGATAACCGGGGGGGGGAGCTGTTTTTT	CASSDNRGGELFF
TRBV5-1	few	TRBJ2-3	TRBD2	TGCGCCAGCTCCCCTAGCGGGGTCCCCCGAGATACGCAGTATTTT	CASSPSGVPRDTQYF
TRBV7-8	NA	TRBJ2-1	NA	TGTGCCAGCAGCTTAGAGGTGGGAATACTTTACAATGAGCAGTTCTTC	CASSLEVGILYNEQFF
TRBV28	NA	TRBJ2-1	TRBD2	TGTGCCAGCAGTTTGTCGCGGGGGAACAATGAGCAGTTCTTC	CASSLSRGNNEQFF
TRBV4-3	NA	TRBJ2-7	NA	TGCGCCAGCAGCCAAGATCGTTCTTACGAGCAGTACTTC	CASSQDRSYEQYF
TRBV24-1	NA	TRBJ2-1	NA	TGTGCCACCAGTGATGTACAGGGATTTCAGTTCTTC	CATSDVQGFQFF
TRBV7-2	NA	TRBJ2-2	TRBD2	TGTGCCAGCAGCTTGGGGACTAGCGGCTGGAGTACCGGGGAGCTGTTTTTT	CASSLGTSGWSTGELFF
TRBV5-6	NA	TRBJ2-7	NA	TGTGCCAGCAGCTCCCGAAGGGGGTGGGACGAGCAGTACTTC	CASSSRRGWDEQYF
TRBV6-2/TRBV6-3	NA	TRBJ1-2	NA	TGTGCCAGCAGCAAAGATGGCAGACCCCACACCTTC	CASSKDGRPHTF
TRBV6-2/TRBV6-3	NA	TRBJ1-2	NA	TGTGCCAGCAGTTACTCCCCAGCGGCGGCTACCTTC	CASSYSPAAATF
TRBV11-2	NA	TRBJ1-1	NA	TGTGCCAGCAGCTTGGAGGGGACCGACACTGAAGCTTTCTTT	CASSLEGTDTEAFF
TRBV9	NA	TRBJ1-4	NA	TGTGCCAGCAGCAACTCTAGGCAGGCCGGGGGAAATGAAAAACTGTTTTTT	CASSNSRQAGGNEKLFF
TRBV3-1/TRBV3-2	NA	TRBJ2-5	TRBD2	TGTGCCAGCAGCCAAACCCCGGGGGGAGAAGAGACCCAGTACTTC	CASSQTPGGEETQYF
TRBV5-5	NA	TRBJ2-1	TRBD2	TGTGCCAGCAGCTTGAGCGGGGGGGATCACAATGAGCAGTTCTTC	CASSLSGGDHNEQFF
TRBV6-6	NA	TRBJ2-7	NA	TGTGCCAGCATAGGGGGTCTCCCGATGGACGAGCAGTACTTC	CASIGGLPMDEQYF
TRBV28	NA	TRBJ1-1	NA	TGTGCCAGCAGTTTACGGGCCACTGAAGCTTTCTTT	CASSLRATEAFF
TRBV7-2	NA	TRBJ1-4	NA	TGTGCCAGCAGCTTAGGAGGTATAGCTAATGAAAAACTGTTTTTT	CASSLGGIANEKLFF
TRBV5-1	NA	TRBJ2-1	TRBD2	TGCGCCAGCAGCTTAAGCGGGATAGGGTTCGATGAGCAGTTCTTC	CASSLSGIGFDEQFF
TRBV4-3	NA	TRBJ2-2	TRBD2	TGCGCCAGCAGCCCTTGGGCTAGCGGGGGCTCCAACACCGGGGAGCTGTTTTTT	CASSPWASGGSNTGELFF
TRBV9	NA	TRBJ2-7	NA	TGTGCCAGCAGCGTAGACGGGATCAACGAGCAGTACTTC	CASSVDGINEQYF
TRBV7-2	NA	TRBJ1-1	NA	TGTGCCAGCAGCTCCCCGGGGGCTGCTGAAGCTTTCTTT	CASSSPGAAEAFF
TRBV6-5	NA	TRBJ1-1	NA	TGTGCCAGCAGACGAGGTCGAACTGAAGCTTTCTTT	CASRRGRTEAFF
TRBV5-1	NA	TRBJ2-7	NA	TGCGCCAGCAGCTTGATTGAGAACGAGCAGTACTTC	CASSLIENEQYF
TRBV29-1	NA	TRBJ1-5	NA	TGCAGCGTGATCGAGGGGGTTCACGATCAGCCCCAGCATTTT	CSVIEGVHDQPQHF
TRBV28	NA	TRBJ2-3	TRBD1	TGTGCCAGCAGTTCGGGGACAGGGAGAACAGATACGCAGTATTTT	CASSSGTGRTDTQYF
TRBV3-1/TRBV3-2	NA	TRBJ2-3	NA	TGTGCCAGCAGCCAAGATGGGGGGATCACAGATACGCAGTATTTT	CASSQDGGITDTQYF
TRBV5-1	NA	TRBJ2-2	TRBD2	TGCGCCAGCAGCTTGTCTACGGGGGGGCCTGGCACCGGGGAGCTGTTTTTT	CASSLSTGGPGTGELFF
TRBV4-3	NA	TRBJ1-1	NA	TGCGCCAGCAGCCAAGGAGCCGCAAGGACGGTAAACACTGAAGCTTTCTTT	CASSQGAARTVNTEAFF
TRBV7-9	few	TRBJ2-5	NA	TGTGCCAGCAGCCCCGAGGGGGGCCAAGAGACCCAGTACTTC	CASSPEGGQETQYF
TRBV5-1	NA	TRBJ1-1	NA	TGCGCCAGCTTCTTAGGGAGGGGTGTCGGAAGCACTGAAGCTTTCTTT	CASFLGRGVGSTEAFF
TRBV5-4	NA	TRBJ1-2	TRBD1	TGTGCCAGCGCCTCGGACAGGGTCGACTATGGCTACACCTTC	CASASDRVDYGYTF
TRBV5-8	NA	TRBJ2-3	NA	TGTGCCAGCAGCTTTCAGGGTGGGTGGGCAGATACGCAGTATTTT	CASSFQGGWADTQYF
TRBV10-3	NA	TRBJ2-2	NA	TGTGCCATCAGTTCTGGACAGAACACCGGGGAGCTGTTTTTT	CAISSGQNTGELFF
TRBV28	NA	TRBJ2-7	TRBD2	TGTGCCAGCAGCCGACTAGCGGGAGACGCCTACGAGCAGTACTTC	CASSRLAGDAYEQYF